The rows below give T cell receptor beta chains drawn from one sample of a study of cytomegalovirus exposure and HLA in healthy donors. The data were produced by immunoSEQ multiplex PCR, yet TCRdb's version contains in-frame clones alone and is incomplete. The sample holds tens of thousands of clones, approximately 74% seen once. The sample taken for sequencing was PBMCs. These receptors came from a woman between 50 and 59 years old in good health and CMV-seropositive. Each CDR3 is given with its conserved first and last residue. D genes are given only for firm matches. The size field is filled for only some rows; it gives once, few, many or a size class.

v_gene	abundance	j_gene	d_gene	CDR3nt	CDR3aa
TRBV19	-	TRBJ1-1	-	TGTGCCAGTAGTATCGCAGAGAACACTGAAGCTTTCTTT	CASSIAENTEAFF
TRBV29-1	-	TRBJ1-2	TRBD1	TGCAGCGTCGCGAAGACAGGGGGCTATGGCTACACCTTC	CSVAKTGGYGYTF
TRBV30	-	TRBJ1-2	TRBD1	TGTGCCTGGAGCGCGCCCGGGACAGGGGTCGGCTACACCTTC	CAWSAPGTGVGYTF
TRBV5-4	-	TRBJ1-1	TRBD1	TGTGCCAGCAGTCTTACGACAGGGGTGAACACTGAAGCTTTCTTT	CASSLTTGVNTEAFF
TRBV30	-	TRBJ1-1	-	TGTGCCTGGAGTAGGTCAGGGGCTAGGACTTTCTTT	CAWSRSGARTFF
TRBV29-1	-	TRBJ2-3	TRBD2	TGCAGCGTTGAAGGTCTAGCGGGAGCTCTGGATACGCAGTATTTT	CSVEGLAGALDTQYF
TRBV11-3	-	TRBJ2-7	-	TGTGCCAGCAGCAGCGGGTTGACCTACGAGCAGTACTTC	CASSSGLTYEQYF
TRBV10-3	-	TRBJ1-2	TRBD1	TGTGCCATCAGTGAGTTGGGACAGGGCGGTGGCTACACCTTC	CAISELGQGGGYTF
TRBV9	-	TRBJ2-3	TRBD2	TGTGCCAGCAGCGTAGAAGGGACTAGCGGGGGGGGCGGCACAGATACGCAGTATTTT	CASSVEGTSGGGGTDTQYF
TRBV29-1	few	TRBJ1-1	TRBD1	TGCAGCGTGACCAACCTACAGGGGAGGAACACTGAAGCTTTCTTT	CSVTNLQGRNTEAFF
TRBV15	once	TRBJ2-1	TRBD2	TGTGCCACCAGCAAGACTAGCGGAGGATACTCCTACAATGAGCAGTTCTTC	CATSKTSGGYSYNEQFF
TRBV10-3	-	TRBJ2-7	TRBD1	TGTGCCATCAAAACGGACAGGTCGAGCTCCTACGAGCAGTACTTC	CAIKTDRSSSYEQYF
TRBV7-8	few	TRBJ1-1	-	TGTGCCAGCAGCTTAGCCTTCAGGGAGGGTGGCACTGAAGCTTTCTTT	CASSLAFREGGTEAFF
TRBV11-2	-	TRBJ2-1	TRBD2	TGTGCCAGCAGCCATAGAGCGGGAGGAGGCTACAATGAGCAGTTCTTC	CASSHRAGGGYNEQFF
TRBV29-1	-	TRBJ1-5	-	TGCAGCGTTGCCGGGGGGACCCATCAGCCCCAGCATTTT	CSVAGGTHQPQHF
TRBV11-3	-	TRBJ1-1	-	TGTGCCAGCAGCTTACAGGGTAGAGTCACTGAAGCTTTCTTT	CASSLQGRVTEAFF
TRBV27	few	TRBJ2-1	TRBD2	TGTGCCAGCAAGACTAGCGGGGACAATGAGCAGTTCTTC	CASKTSGDNEQFF
TRBV28	-	TRBJ2-7	TRBD1	TGTGCCAGCAGCTCCTACCGGGACAGCTCCTACGAGCAGTACTTC	CASSSYRDSSYEQYF
TRBV28	-	TRBJ1-4	TRBD1	TGTGCCAGCAGCAGCCTAGGGACAGGGCTAAATGAAAAACTGTTTTTT	CASSSLGTGLNEKLFF
TRBV5-1	-	TRBJ1-2	TRBD1	TGCGCCAGCAGCCCCCTACGCGCCGACAGGGACGGCTACACCTTC	CASSPLRADRDGYTF
TRBV10-2	few	TRBJ2-3	-	TGCGCCAGCAGTGAGCCGGGAGAGAACGATACGCAGTATTTT	CASSEPGENDTQYF
TRBV19	-	TRBJ1-2	-	TGTGCCAGTAGTATGGCCAGGGGAGACCATGGCTACACCTTC	CASSMARGDHGYTF
TRBV19	once	TRBJ1-5	-	TGTGCCAGTAGTTACCAGGGTCCGGGCAATCAGCCCCAGCATTTT	CASSYQGPGNQPQHF
TRBV6-1	-	TRBJ1-2	-	TGTGCCAGCATTGCCGGACAGTACTATGGCTACACCTTC	CASIAGQYYGYTF
TRBV7-2	-	TRBJ1-1	TRBD1	TGTGCCAGCAGCATAACAGGGGGCACGGGGTACTTGAACACTGAAGCTTTCTTT	CASSITGGTGYLNTEAFF
TRBV2	once	TRBJ2-2	-	TGTGCCAGCAGGGGGGGAGGGGAGCTGTTTTTT	CASRGGGELFF
TRBV30	-	TRBJ1-1	-	TGTGCCTGGAGTGTCACAGGGTGGACTGAAGCTTTCTTT	CAWSVTGWTEAFF
TRBV10-2	-	TRBJ1-4	-	TGCGCCAGCAGTGAGGGCAGGGCAAATGAAAAACTGTTTTTT	CASSEGRANEKLFF
TRBV7-6	-	TRBJ2-5	TRBD2	TGTGCCAGCAGCCTTCTAGCGGGAGCCCCGGCAGAGACCCAGTACTTC	CASSLLAGAPAETQYF
TRBV9	-	TRBJ2-7	-	TGTGCCAGCAGCGAGGGGGAGTCCTACGAGCAGTACTTC	CASSEGESYEQYF
TRBV30	-	TRBJ2-7	-	TGTGCCTGGAGAGACAGGTATTCCTACGAGCAGTACTTC	CAWRDRYSYEQYF
TRBV28	-	TRBJ2-7	TRBD2	TGTGCCAGCAGTGCCCCGACTAGCGGAGGTTACGAGCAGTACTTC	CASSAPTSGGYEQYF
TRBV18	-	TRBJ1-5	TRBD1	TGTGCCAGCCAAGGGACAGGGGCGGATCAGCCCCAGCATTTT	CASQGTGADQPQHF
TRBV10-3	-	TRBJ2-7	-	TGTGCCATCAGTGAAGGACACGCGACCTCCTACGAGCAGTACTTC	CAISEGHATSYEQYF
TRBV28	-	TRBJ2-7	-	TGTGCCAGCAGTGCCCCAGGGTACGAGCAGTACTTC	CASSAPGYEQYF
TRBV14	-	TRBJ2-7	-	TGTGCCAGCAGCCAACCTCGAGCGTCCGAGCAGTACTTC	CASSQPRASEQYF
TRBV6-5	-	TRBJ1-2	-	TGTGCCAGCAGTGACAGTCCCTTTGGCTACACCTTC	CASSDSPFGYTF
TRBV7-8	once	TRBJ2-3	TRBD1	TGTGCCAGCAGCGCGTGGACAGGGCCAACAGATACGCAGTATTTT	CASSAWTGPTDTQYF
TRBV4-1	once	TRBJ2-2	TRBD1	TGCGCCAGCAGCGCACTCGTCCGCGACAGGGTTGCGGCCGGGGAGCTGTTTTTT	CASSALVRDRVAAGELFF
TRBV7-8	few	TRBJ2-5	-	TGTGCCAGCAGCTTAGACCCTAGCCCAGAGACCCAGTACTTC	CASSLDPSPETQYF
TRBV5-4	-	TRBJ2-7	-	TGTGCCAGCAGCTCGGGTACTCATGACTACGAGCAGTACTTC	CASSSGTHDYEQYF
TRBV19	-	TRBJ2-5	-	TGTGCCAGTAGTATAGAAGCCCTTGAGGGGACCCAGTACTTC	CASSIEALEGTQYF
TRBV11-3	few	TRBJ1-1	-	TGTGCCAGCAGCACCCGGACAGAAGCTTTCTTT	CASSTRTEAFF
TRBV19	-	TRBJ1-3	TRBD1	TGTGCCAGTAGTATCCTCGTGACAGGGTTCTCTGGAAACACCATATATTTT	CASSILVTGFSGNTIYF
TRBV5-6	few	TRBJ1-2	-	TGTGCCAGCAGCACCGGACAGGGCTACACCTTC	CASSTGQGYTF
TRBV13	-	TRBJ2-3	-	TGTGCCAGCAGCTTAGGAGGAGGAGGCACAGATACGCAGTATTTT	CASSLGGGGTDTQYF
TRBV5-1	-	TRBJ2-1	TRBD2	TGCGCCAGCAGCTTGGGTGGTAGCGGGACCATAAGCTCCTACAATGAGCAGTTCTTC	CASSLGGSGTISSYNEQFF
TRBV18	-	TRBJ2-7	TRBD2	TGTGCCAGCTCAACACTAGCGGGAGGAAACGAGCAGTACTTC	CASSTLAGGNEQYF
TRBV15	-	TRBJ2-3	TRBD2	TGTGCCACCAGCAGAGATCCTAGCGGGAGGCAGTATTTT	CATSRDPSGRQYF
TRBV11-2	-	TRBJ2-7	-	TGTGCCAGCAGCTTAGTAGGCAGGGGTCCCTACGAGCAGTACTTC	CASSLVGRGPYEQYF
TRBV6-8	-	TRBJ2-1	-	TGTGCCAGCAGTTACCTCCGGGGGGCGGACTCCTACAATGAGCAGTTCTTC	CASSYLRGADSYNEQFF
TRBV5-4	-	TRBJ2-3	TRBD2	TGTGCCAGCAGCTCACCTAGCGGGCTCACAGATACGCAGTATTTT	CASSSPSGLTDTQYF
TRBV5-6	-	TRBJ2-1	-	TGTGCCAGCAGCAAGACTGAATACAATGAGCAGTTCTTC	CASSKTEYNEQFF
TRBV2	-	TRBJ2-5	-	TGTGCCAGCAGCGAGCGGAGAGGGAAAGAGACCCAGTACTTC	CASSERRGKETQYF
TRBV4-2	-	TRBJ2-7	TRBD2	TGTGCCAGCAGCCAAGAGGCGGGGGGATCCTACGAGCAGTACTTC	CASSQEAGGSYEQYF
TRBV28	-	TRBJ1-4	-	TGTGCCAGCAGTCTTAATGAAAAACTGTTTTTT	CASSLNEKLFF
TRBV7-8	-	TRBJ2-1	TRBD2	TGTGCCAGCAGCTTGGGACTACCTAATGAGCAGTTCTTC	CASSLGLPNEQFF
TRBV18	-	TRBJ2-7	-	TGTGCCAGCTCACCGACACAGACCCCCTACGAGCAGTACTTC	CASSPTQTPYEQYF
TRBV9	-	TRBJ2-1	TRBD2	TGTGCCAGCAGCGTAGAACGAGGGACTAGCGGAAGGGGTGAGCAGTTCTTC	CASSVERGTSGRGEQFF